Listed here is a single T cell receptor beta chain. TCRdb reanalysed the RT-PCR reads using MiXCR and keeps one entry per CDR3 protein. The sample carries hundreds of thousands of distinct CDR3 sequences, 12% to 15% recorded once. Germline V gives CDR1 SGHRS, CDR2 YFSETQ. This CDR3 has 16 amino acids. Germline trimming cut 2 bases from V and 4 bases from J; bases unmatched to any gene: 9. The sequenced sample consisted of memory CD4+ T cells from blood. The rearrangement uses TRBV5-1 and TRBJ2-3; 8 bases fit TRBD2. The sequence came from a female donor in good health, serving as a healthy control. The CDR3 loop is CASSFGPAGEADTQYF. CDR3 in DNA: TGCGCCAGCAGCTTCGGACCAGCGGGAGAGGCAGATACGCAGTATTTT. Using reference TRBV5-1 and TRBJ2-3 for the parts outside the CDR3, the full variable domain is KAGVTQTPRYLIKTRGQQVTLSCSPISGHRSVSWYQQTPGQGLQFLFEYFSETQRNKGNFPGRFSGRQFSNSRSEMNVSTLELGDSALYLCASSFGPAGEADTQYFGPGTRLTVL.